The text below deals with one T cell receptor beta chain. This sample was taken from a study of blood T cell repertoires in COVID-19. The wider study: Samples came from the United States, Italy and Spain, spanning acute and convalescent COVID-19. PBMCs, B-cell-depleted T cells, or T cells were the source of the cDNA or gDNA that made up the material.

Authors' methods: It was from reference gene primer amplification that nucleated cell counts were estimated. Sequencing was performed with immunoSEQ multiplex PCR; in TCRdb, only in-frame clones are kept and a portion is missing. Clonal size and the V and J genes are those of that table, whereas D and trimming came from the DNA. Among tens of thousands of clones listed, about 80% were seen once. Germline-derived CDR1 and CDR2 are MNHNY and SVGAGI (reference sequence). The CDR3 consists of 16 residues. Between the trimmed V and J ends, which lost 0 bases and 3 bases, there was a span of 14 bases. Sequences were obtained from peripheral blood. This TCR came from a human donor in a cohort sampled during active COVID-19. The rearrangement uses TRBV6-6 and TRBJ1-2; D may be TRBD1 (6 bases). In DNA form, the CDR3 reads TGTGCCAGCAGTTACTCGATGCGGGGGCGCGACTATGGCTACACCTTC. Translating gives CASSYSMRGRDYGYTF.